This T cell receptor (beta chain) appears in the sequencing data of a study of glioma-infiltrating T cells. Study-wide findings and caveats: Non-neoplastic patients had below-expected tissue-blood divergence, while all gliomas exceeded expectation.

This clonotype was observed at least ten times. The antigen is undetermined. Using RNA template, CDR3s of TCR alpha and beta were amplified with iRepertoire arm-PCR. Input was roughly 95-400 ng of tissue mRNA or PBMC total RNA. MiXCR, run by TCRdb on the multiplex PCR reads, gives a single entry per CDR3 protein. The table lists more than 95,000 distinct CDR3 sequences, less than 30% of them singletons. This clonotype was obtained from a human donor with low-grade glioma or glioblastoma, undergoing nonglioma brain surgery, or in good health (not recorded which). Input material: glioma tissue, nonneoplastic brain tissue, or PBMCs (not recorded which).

Written as DNA, the CDR3 is TGTGCCTCCCGGACAGGGCACTCTGGAAACACCATATATTTT. The encoded protein is CASRTGHSGNTIYF. This sequence joins TRBV2 and TRBJ1-3, with 8 positions matching TRBD1. Trimming removed 11 bases from V and 0 bases from J; junction bases left unmatched: 6. Germline V lookup: CDR1 SNHLY, CDR2 FYNNEI. The CDR3 sequence is 14 residues long.